Given below is one TCR beta chain in context. Method: immunoSEQ multiplex PCR; TCRdb's copy keeps in-frame clones and lacks some. The table shows about 210,000 clones, with 70% to 90% occurring only once. Enrolled through a virtual design, the participants were between about 18 and 89 years of age and came from 24 US areas. The data stem from a study of blood T cell repertoires in COVID-19. Overall study: Researchers got acute and convalescent COVID-19 samples from the United States, Italy and Spain. In each case, the material was cDNA or gDNA derived from T cells, B-cell-depleted T cells, or PBMCs.

The CDR3 covers 15 residues. CDR1 and CDR2 from the germline V gene are LGHNT and FRNRAP. Trimming shortened V by 6 bases and J by 4 bases, and 18 bases separated the two germline ends. The V gene is TRBV12-5, the J gene TRBJ1-2; D not certain. Sequencing was performed on PBMCs or T cells enriched from blood (not recorded which). This TCR derives from a woman under 30 who had recovered from COVID-19. The CDR3 loop is CASGLLEGYGYGYTF. CDR3 DNA sequence: TGTGCTAGTGGCCTCCTTGAGGGTTACGGCTATGGCTACACCTTC.